The present T cell receptor (beta chain) was sequenced within a study of CD8 T cells in Susac syndrome. RNA amounts of about 0.5 to 1 ug underwent reverse transcription with random hexamers. The CDR3 of TCR beta was amplified by immunoSEQ multiplex PCR across 54 Vbeta and 13 Jbeta. TCRdb reprocessed the immunoSEQ multiplex PCR reads with MiXCR, giving one entry per CDR3 protein. The sample holds 170,000 or so distinct CDR3 sequences, 80% to 95% seen once. The multiple sclerosis control cohort comprised treatment-naive individuals presenting with stable or active relapsing-remitting disease. Germline assignment: CDR1 MDHEN and CDR2 SYDVKM. Trimming took 6 bases from V and 6 from J; bases not matched to a gene: 5. The CDR3 consists of 13 residues.

The sequence was obtained from a human donor with multiple sclerosis. The source material was CD4+ T cells from PBMCs. V usage is TRBV28 and J usage is TRBJ2-1, with TRBD2 identical over 7 bases. The DNA of the CDR3 is TGTGCCAGCAGCAAACTAGCGCCCAATGAGCAGTTCTTC. Its translation: CASSKLAPNEQFF.